This entry features one T cell receptor beta chain sequence. Its antigen is not known. This entry belongs to a study of OX40 agonist ivuxolimab in advanced cancers. For the study at large: A partial response was reached by three patients: one with hepatocellular carcinoma and two with cutaneous melanoma. Study-level findings and limits: Both CD4+ and CD8+ T cell populations in blood had undergone clonal expansion by week 6 at 0.1 to 3.0 mg/kg.

Using immunoSEQ multiplex PCR, the repertoire was profiled, and TCRdb retains in-frame clones only, with some absent. The profile shows 70,000 or so clones, about nine tenths of them singletons. Trimming shortened V by 5 bases and J by 6 bases, and 14 bases separated the two germline ends. The germline gives CDR1 MDHEN, CDR2 SYDVKM. The length of the CDR3 is 14 residues. The chain employs TRBV28 and TRBJ2-1, with a weak D call TRBD2 (5 bases). This clonotype was sampled from an adult with an advanced solid tumor such as melanoma, head and neck, liver or kidney cancer. The material was CD4+ or CD8+ T cells sorted from blood, obtained in a trial of the OX40 agonist ivuxolimab. The CDR3 sequence: CASSPHLAGNEQFF. CDR3 sequence (DNA): TGTGCCAGCAGTCCGCATCTAGCTGGCAATGAGCAGTTCTTC.